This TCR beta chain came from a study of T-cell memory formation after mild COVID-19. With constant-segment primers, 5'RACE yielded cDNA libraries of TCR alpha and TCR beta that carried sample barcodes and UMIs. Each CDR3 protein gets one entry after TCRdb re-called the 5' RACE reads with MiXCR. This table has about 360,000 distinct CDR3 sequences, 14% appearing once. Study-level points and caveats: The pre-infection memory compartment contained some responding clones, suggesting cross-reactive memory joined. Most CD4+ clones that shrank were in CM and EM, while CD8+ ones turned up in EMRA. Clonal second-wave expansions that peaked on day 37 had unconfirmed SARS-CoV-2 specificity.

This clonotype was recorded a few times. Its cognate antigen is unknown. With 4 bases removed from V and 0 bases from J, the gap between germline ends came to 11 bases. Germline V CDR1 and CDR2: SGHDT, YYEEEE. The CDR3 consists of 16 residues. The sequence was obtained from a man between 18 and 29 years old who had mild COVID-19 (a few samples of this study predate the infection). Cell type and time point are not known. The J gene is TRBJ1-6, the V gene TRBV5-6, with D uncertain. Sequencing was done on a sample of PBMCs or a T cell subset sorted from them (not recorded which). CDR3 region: CASSLPGVSYNSPLHF. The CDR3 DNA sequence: TGTGCCAGCAGCCTGCCGGGAGTCTCCTATAATTCACCCCTCCACTTT. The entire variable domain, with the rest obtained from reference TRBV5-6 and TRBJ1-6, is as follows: DAGVTQSPTHLIKTRGQQVTLRCSPKSGHDTVSWYQQALGQGPQFIFQYYEEEERQRGNFPDRFSGHQFPNYSSELNVNALLLGDSALYLCASSLPGVSYNSPLHFGNGTRLTVT.